Below are 8 T cell receptor beta chains sequenced from a single sample in a study of blood T cell repertoires in COVID-19. Only in-frame clones appear in the TCRdb table, and some are missing; sequencing was by immunoSEQ multiplex PCR. The sample carries about 74,000 clones, about nine tenths recorded once. Sequences were obtained from peripheral blood. The receptors come from a man aged 50 to 59 with COVID-19, enrolled during active disease.

The chain recombines TRBV5-1 with TRBJ2-5; D is perhaps TRBD2 (5 bases). Germline CDR1 is SGHRS and CDR2 is YFSETQ. V was pared by 1 base and J by 3 bases, with 7 bases between. The CDR3 length is 13 residues. The CDR3 loop reads CASSLFGEETQYF. CDR3 sequence (DNA): TGCGCCAGCAGCTTGTTCGGGGAAGAGACCCAGTACTTC. Supplemented by reference TRBV5-1 and TRBJ2-5, the full variable domain reads KAGVTQTPRYLIKTRGQQVTLSCSPISGHRSVSWYQQTPGQGLQFLFEYFSETQRNKGNFPGRFSGRQFSNSRSEMNVSTLELGDSALYLCASSLFGEETQYFGPGTRLLVL.

V gene TRBV30 combines with J gene TRBJ1-1; TRBD1 matches 7 bases. This CDR3 spans 14 amino acids. V was pared by 2 bases and J by 1 base, with 4 bases of the junction left unmatched. CDR1 and CDR2 (germline): GTSNPN, SVGIG (reference sequence). The CDR3 sequence is CAWSIHRGNTEAFF. The CDR3 nucleotides read TGTGCCTGGAGTATCCACAGGGGGAACACTGAAGCTTTCTTT.

This clone was detected only once. This chain connects TRBV5-4 to TRBJ1-1; D gene uncertain. Germline CDR1 reads SGHNT; CDR2 reads YYREEE (reference sequence). The length of the CDR3 is 14 residues. V was shortened by 0 bases and J by 1 base, with 7 bases between the two germline ends. The CDR3 protein is CASSLEQRNTEAFF. Written as DNA, the CDR3 is TGTGCCAGCAGCTTGGAACAGAGGAACACTGAAGCTTTCTTT.

The gene calls are TRBV5-1 and TRBJ2-7; maybe TRBD1 (6 bases). In germline, CDR1 is SGHRS, CDR2 YFSETQ. Trimming removed 3 bases at V and 2 bases at J, with 15 bases between. The CDR3 has 15 amino acids. The CDR3 coding sequence is TGCGCCAGCAGCTCTGCAACAGGGTTGGCCTACGAGCAGTACTTC. Amino acid sequence: CASSSATGLAYEQYF.

The chain uses TRBV9 and TRBJ2-7; 7 nucleotides align to TRBD2. Trimming cost V 3 bases and J 10 bases; bases outside gene matches: 10. This CDR3 comprises 13 residues. Per the germline V gene, CDR1 is SGDLS and CDR2 is YYNGEE. CDR3: CASSGPGLAVQYF. For the CDR3, the DNA is TGTGCCAGCAGCGGCCCCGGCCTAGCGGTACAGTACTTC. Full variable domain (remainder filled in from reference TRBV9 and TRBJ2-7): DSGVTQTPKHLITATGQRVTLRCSPRSGDLSVYWYQQSLDQGLQFLIQYYNGEERAKGNILERFSAQQFPDLHSELNLSSLELGDSALYFCASSGPGLAVQYFGPGTRLTVT.

J is TRBJ1-2 and V is TRBV11-2, with D tentatively TRBD1 (5 bases). There are 14 residues in the CDR3. V was trimmed by 1 base and J by 4 bases, leaving 10 bases between them. CDR1 is SGHAT and CDR2 is FQNNGV in the germline V gene. CDR3 DNA sequence: TGTGCCAGCAGCTTAGCAGCAGGGCTCTATGGCTACACCTTC. Its translation: CASSLAAGLYGYTF.

The chain is built from TRBV11-1 and TRBJ2-5; 9 bases map to TRBD2. The CDR3 has 16 residues. The V segment lost 2 bases and the J segment 5 bases; nucleotides outside the gene matches: 9. Germline CDR1 SGHAT, CDR2 FQDESV (reference sequence). Here the CDR3 DNA reads TGTGCCAGCAGCTTAACCTCAGCGGGAGGCTCGGAGACCCAGTACTTC. It encodes CASSLTSAGGSETQYF.

Here the CDR3 DNA reads TGTGCCAGTAGTATTTTGGGGGGTAGTCGCTACTCCTACGAGCAGTACTTC. Protein: CASSILGGSRYSYEQYF. The chain has TRBV19 and TRBJ2-7; D possibly corresponds to TRBD2 (6 bases). Germline V CDR1 and CDR2: LNHDA, SQIVND (reference sequence). Trimming pared 3 bases from V and 0 bases from J, leaving 18 bases between. This CDR3 region has 17 residues.